Following are 32 T cell receptor beta chains from one sample sequenced in a study of tissue T cells after allogeneic stem cell transplantation. The assay was immunoSEQ multiplex PCR, and TCRdb's table has in-frame clones only and misses some. The sample includes 10,000 or so clones, around 62% of them seen just once. The sequences come from tissue from the ileum, collected at autopsy. The source of these receptors is a woman between 18 and 55 years old with breast cancer.

This sequence joins TRBV5-1 and TRBJ2-7, with no clear D. Looked up from germline, CDR1 is SGHRS and CDR2 is YFSETQ. V lost 0 bases to trimming and J lost 2 bases, with 9 bases between them. The CDR3 has 14 residues. The CDR3 DNA sequence: TGCGCCAGCAGCTTGGAGGCCGGAGCCTACGAGCAGTACTTC. It translates to CASSLEAGAYEQYF.

This chain connects TRBV19 to TRBJ2-2; TRBD1 might be the D (5 bases). Trimming stripped 11 bases from V and 4 bases from J, with 17 bases between. The CDR3 runs 14 residues. Per the germline V gene, CDR1 is LNHDA and CDR2 is SQIVND (reference sequence). The CDR3 DNA follows: TGTGCCGTGGCGGAAGGGGCAGGCACCGGGGAGCTGTTTTTT. Its protein product is CAVAEGAGTGELFF.

Remarks on this clone: At the DNA level, this CDR3 is encoded by other sequences in the same sample as well. V is TRBV6-5 and J is TRBJ1-2; 7 bases map to TRBD1. CDR3 length equals 14 residues. Trimming removed 2 bases from V and 4 bases from J; junction bases left unmatched: 4. CDR1 is MNHEY, CDR2 SVGAGI, per germline. In DNA form, the CDR3 reads TGTGCCAGCAGTTACGACAGGGCGCCCTATGGCTACACCTTC. Encoded protein: CASSYDRAPYGYTF.

This clone was observed a single time. The rearrangement links TRBV9 to TRBJ1-2; TRBD1 might be the D (5 bases). CDR1 SGDLS and CDR2 YYNGEE come from the germline V gene. V lost 7 bases to trimming and J lost 5 bases, with 18 bases between them. CDR3 length: 14 amino acids. This CDR3 is CASGAHEGPYGYTF. The CDR3 DNA reads as TGTGCCAGCGGCGCCCACGAGGGACCGTATGGCTACACCTTC.

This chain joins TRBV9 and TRBJ2-2; D is unclear. Between the trimmed V and J ends, which lost 3 bases and 0 bases, there was a span of 6 bases. The CDR3 totals 14 residues. From germline, CDR1 is SGDLS and CDR2 YYNGEE. The CDR3 reads CASSDLANTGELFF. CDR3 nucleotides: TGTGCCAGCAGCGATCTCGCGAACACCGGGGAGCTGTTTTTT.

V gene TRBV6-2 or TRBV6-3 combines with J gene TRBJ2-7; D not resolved. The germline V and J ends were trimmed by 0 bases and 0 bases, with 12 bases remaining between them. The germline V gene has CDR1 MNHEY and CDR2 SVGEGT. The CDR3 extends over 16 amino acids. This CDR3 reads CASSYSWSSPSYEQYF. DNA for the CDR3: TGTGCCAGCAGTTACTCATGGTCGTCCCCCTCCTACGAGCAGTACTTC.

The chain couples TRBV4-3 to TRBJ2-1; 7 bases align to TRBD1. Per germline, CDR1 LGHNA and CDR2 YSLEER. The CDR3 has 12 residues. The V gene end was trimmed by 2 bases and the J gene end by 12 bases; junction bases not matched to a gene: 4. The chain's CDR3 is CASSQSTGMQFF. The CDR3 DNA follows: TGCGCCAGCAGCCAATCGACAGGGATGCAGTTCTTC.

The chain combines TRBV9 with TRBJ1-5, with D perhaps matching TRBD1 (6 bases). The CDR3 sequence is 15 residues long. The ends were cut back, 0 bases at V and 7 bases at J, with 14 bases in the middle. CDR1 SGDLS and CDR2 YYNGEE come from the germline V gene. The CDR3 protein is CASSVGGGSRQPQHF. The CDR3 nucleotides are TGTGCCAGCAGCGTAGGGGGGGGCTCCCGGCAGCCCCAGCATTTT.

This chain connects TRBV5-4 to TRBJ2-7; 8 bases are shared with TRBD1. Germline trimming cut 2 bases from V and 2 bases from J; bases unmatched to any gene: 3. The CDR3 extends over 14 amino acids. Looked up from germline, CDR1 is SGHNT and CDR2 is YYREEE (reference sequence). The CDR3: CASSFDRGTYEQYF. The CDR3, as DNA: TGTGCCAGCAGCTTTGACAGGGGAACCTACGAGCAGTACTTC.

The V gene is TRBV7-2, the J gene TRBJ1-1; D may be TRBD1 (5 bases). The germline V gene encodes CDR1 SGHTA and CDR2 FQGNSA. Trimming pared 2 bases from V and 1 base from J, leaving 11 bases between. The CDR3 extends over 15 amino acids. CDR3 nucleotide sequence: TGTGCCAGCAGCTTATGGGGGACTGAGAACACTGAAGCTTTCTTT. Its protein is CASSLWGTENTEAFF.

In the case of this clone: A junction end diverges from the germline sequence, so it may reflect a read error. The chain couples TRBV7-2 to TRBJ2-5; D unclear. CDR3 length equals 12 residues. Germline CDR1 and CDR2: SGHTA and FQGNSA. The CDR3 sequence is CASSSTQGTQYF. DNA for the CDR3: TGTGCCAGCAGCTCAACTCAAGGGACCCAGTACTTC.

The rearrangement joins TRBV7-4 to TRBJ1-1; D is undetermined. The V gene lost 6 bases and the J gene lost 5 bases, with 16 bases spanning the gap. Germline-derived CDR1 and CDR2 are SGHVT and SQSDAQ. This CDR3 comprises 14 residues. The CDR3 is CASSFEPWGTEAFF. DNA for the CDR3: TGTGCCAGCAGTTTTGAACCTTGGGGAACTGAAGCTTTCTTT.

This clone is categorized as medium-sized. V gene TRBV7-2 combines with J gene TRBJ1-1; D ambiguous. Trimming removed 2 bases from V and 3 bases from J, with 7 bases in between. The CDR3 runs 13 residues. Germline assignment: CDR1 SGHTA and CDR2 FQGNSA. CDR3 region: CASSLQPHTEAFF. The CDR3 region has the DNA TGTGCCAGCAGCTTACAGCCCCACACTGAAGCTTTCTTT.

V usage is TRBV7-9 and J usage is TRBJ2-5; 9 bases are shared with TRBD2. Germline V gene sequence: CDR1 SEHNR, CDR2 FQNEAQ (reference sequence). The junction had 4 bases not matched to a gene; V was cut back by 5 bases and J by 3 bases. CDR3 length: 14 residues. The CDR3 DNA sequence: TGTGCCAGCAGCGCCCGCGGGAGGGAAGAGACCCAGTACTTC. Its translation: CASSARGREETQYF.

V gene TRBV19 combines with J gene TRBJ2-7; D might be TRBD2 (5 bases). The CDR3 is made up of 15 amino acids. Trimming shortened V by 6 bases and J by 0 bases, and 15 bases separated the two germline ends. The germline gives CDR1 LNHDA, CDR2 SQIVND (reference sequence). CDR3 protein: CASRDSALDSYEQYF. The CDR3 DNA reads TGTGCCAGTAGGGACTCGGCTCTCGACTCCTACGAGCAGTACTTC.

This clone has only a few counts. This chain connects TRBV7-2 to TRBJ2-7; D not resolved. Germline CDR1 is SGHTA and CDR2 is FQGNSA. The CDR3 loop spans 13 amino acids. Trimming removed 0 bases from V and 6 bases from J, with 9 bases in between. CDR3 sequence reads: CASSLAIVGEQYF. The CDR3 nucleotides are TGTGCCAGCAGCTTAGCCATAGTAGGCGAGCAGTACTTC.

This clone occurred a few times. The rearrangement links TRBV30 to TRBJ2-3; D is ambiguous. The CDR3 consists of 11 residues. The germline CDR1 and CDR2 sequences are GTSNPN and SVGIG (reference sequence). Trimming left V 5 bases short and J 6 bases short, with 9 bases between. This CDR3 reads CAWGVGDTQYF. The CDR3 DNA sequence: TGTGCCTGGGGGGTCGGGGATACGCAGTATTTT.

The genes are TRBV18 and TRBJ1-2, with 9 bases that match TRBD1. The CDR3 runs to 16 residues. CDR1 and CDR2 from the germline V gene are KGHSH and LQKENI. With 5 bases clipped from V and 1 base from J, the junction kept 8 bases outside the gene matches. CDR3 region: CASSTGTGSFNYGYTF. The CDR3 bases are TGTGCCAGCTCAACGGGGACAGGGTCTTTTAACTATGGCTACACCTTC.

V is TRBV18 and J is TRBJ1-1, with unresolved D. The germline V and J ends were trimmed by 2 bases and 4 bases, with 17 bases remaining between them. Germline values: CDR1 KGHSH, CDR2 LQKENI. The CDR3 loop spans 16 amino acids. The CDR3 is CASSPGFARVVTEAFF. CDR3 DNA: TGTGCCAGCTCACCAGGTTTCGCACGAGTGGTCACTGAAGCTTTCTTT.

The CDR3 loop reads CASIPRGPLGFEQYF. The CDR3 nucleotides read TGTGCCAGCATCCCCCGGGGACCTCTAGGTTTCGAGCAGTACTTC. V and J are TRBV6-4 and TRBJ2-7, with D perhaps being TRBD1 or TRBD2 (5 bases each). V was clipped by 7 bases and J by 6 bases, with 22 bases between them. The CDR3 length is 15 residues. In germline, CDR1 is MRHNA, CDR2 SNTAGT.

The chain employs TRBV29-1 and TRBJ2-7; 8 bases match TRBD2. The CDR3 extends over 20 amino acids. The V segment lost 4 bases and the J segment 1 base; nucleotides outside the gene matches: 24. The V gene's germline CDR1 is SQVTM and CDR2 ANQGSEA. The CDR3 here is CSVVGRLREMSGRLSYEQYF. CDR3 in DNA: TGCAGCGTTGTTGGAAGGTTGAGGGAGATGAGCGGGAGACTTTCCTACGAGCAGTACTTC.

This chain links TRBV7-2 with TRBJ2-7, with TRBD1 matching 9 bases. CDR1 is SGHTA, CDR2 FQGNSA, per germline. The V and J ends lost 4 bases and 2 bases, in that order; junction bases with no gene match: 9. CDR3 length: 16 amino acids. The CDR3 DNA reads TGTGCCAGCAGCTCAGGGACAGGGAAGGATCCCTACGAGCAGTACTTC. Encoded protein: CASSSGTGKDPYEQYF.

The CDR3 DNA follows: TGTGCCAGTAGTAATCTGGGTCCGGCTGACGAGCAGTACTTC. It specifies CASSNLGPADEQYF. V usage is TRBV19 and J usage is TRBJ2-7, with unresolved D. The CDR3 runs to 14 residues. V lost 4 bases and J lost 5, with 15 bases in between. From germline, CDR1 is LNHDA and CDR2 SQIVND (reference sequence).

The rearrangement links TRBV19 to TRBJ2-5; TRBD1 matches 7 bases. V shed 3 bases, J shed 2 bases, and the junction held 3 bases outside the gene matches. Germline CDR1 reads LNHDA; CDR2 reads SQIVND (reference sequence). The CDR3 is 14 residues long. CDR3 coding DNA: TGTGCCAGTAGTATCGGGACAGTACAAGAGACCCAGTACTTC. This codes for CASSIGTVQETQYF.

This clone has a handful of counts. J is TRBJ2-3 and V is TRBV2; D is unclear. This CDR3 spans 13 amino acids. The ends were cut back, 4 bases at V and 6 bases at J, with 11 bases in the middle. Looked up from germline, CDR1 is SNHLY and CDR2 is FYNNEI. The CDR3 region is CASSGTQKDTQYF. CDR3 nucleotide sequence: TGTGCCAGCAGTGGGACCCAAAAGGATACGCAGTATTTT.

The rearrangement links TRBV7-9 to TRBJ2-6; D assignment may be TRBD1 or TRBD2 (5 bases each). The CDR3 loop spans 15 amino acids. Between the trimmed V and J ends, which lost 5 bases and 2 bases, there was a span of 10 bases. Germline V CDR1 and CDR2: SEHNR, FQNEAQ (reference sequence). The CDR3 protein is CASSPQGPGANVLTF. The CDR3 nucleotides are TGTGCCAGCAGCCCGCAGGGACCTGGGGCCAACGTCCTGACTTTC.

The sample holds one count of this clone. This sequence joins TRBV27 and TRBJ1-2; the D is unclear. This CDR3 comprises 14 residues. With 2 bases removed from V and 3 bases from J, the gap between germline ends came to 10 bases. The germline V gene encodes CDR1 MNHEY and CDR2 SMNVEV (reference sequence). The CDR3 region has the DNA TGTGCCAGCAGTTTAAGTCCCACCTACTATGGCTACACCTTC. Protein sequence: CASSLSPTYYGYTF.

This clone was found a few times. The rearrangement links TRBV21-1 to TRBJ1-5. TRBV21-1 is classified as a pseudogene. The CDR3 is 18 residues long. DNA for the CDR3: TGTGCCAGCACCGACACCGCAGGGCGGGGGAGGGCCAATCAGCCCCAGCATTTT. Its protein product is CASTDTAGRGRANQPQHF.

This sequence joins TRBV10-3 and TRBJ2-7, with 13 bases matching TRBD2. With V trimmed by 1 base and J by 6 bases, 3 bases remained unmatched. CDR3 size: 15 residues. Germline CDR1 and CDR2: ENHRY and SYGVKD. The CDR3: CAISELLAGGGEQYF. The DNA of the CDR3 is TGTGCCATCAGTGAGTTACTAGCGGGAGGGGGCGAGCAGTACTTC.

The rearrangement joins TRBV6-2 or TRBV6-3 to TRBJ2-4; D not resolved. CDR3 length: 14 amino acids. V lost 0 bases to trimming and J lost 5 bases, with 8 bases between them. Germline CDR1 is MNHEY and CDR2 is SVGEGT. This CDR3 is CASSYSKTQNIQYF. CDR3 nucleotide sequence: TGTGCCAGCAGTTACTCGAAAACACAAAACATTCAGTACTTC.

This chain connects TRBV4-2 to TRBJ2-4, with D possibly TRBD1 on 7 matching bases. Germline V gene sequence: CDR1 LGHNA, CDR2 YNFKEQ. The CDR3 spans 17 residues. Between the trimmed V and J ends, which lost 0 bases and 3 bases, there was a span of 15 bases. The CDR3 sequence: CASSQDLRGAGKNIQYF. CDR3 bases: TGTGCCAGCAGCCAAGATCTCAGGGGGGCGGGCAAAAACATTCAGTACTTC.

This clone was seen a handful of times. V is TRBV4-2 and J is TRBJ1-1; D gene unclear. This CDR3 is built from 15 residues. CDR1 LGHNA and CDR2 YNFKEQ come from the germline V gene. The germline V and J ends were trimmed by 0 bases and 1 base, with 9 bases remaining between them. The CDR3 region has the DNA TGTGCCAGCAGCCAAGAAACAAATCAGAACACTGAAGCTTTCTTT. It translates to CASSQETNQNTEAFF.